This is a list of T cell receptor beta chains from one sample in a study of blood T cell repertoires in COVID-19. Sequencing was performed with immunoSEQ multiplex PCR; in TCRdb, only in-frame clones are kept and a portion is missing. Among 10,000 or so clones listed, around 78% were seen once. Sample: peripheral blood. These receptors all stem from a human donor in a cohort sampled during active COVID-19. Each CDR3 is given with its conserved first and last residue. The D gene is left open where the match is weak. The listing skips clone size in some rows; elsewhere it reads once, few, many or a size class.

clone_size: -; v_call: TRBV6-5; d_call: -; j_call: TRBJ2-1; cdr3_aa: CASTRLYNEQFF; cdr3_nt: TGTGCCAGCACGAGGCTATACAATGAGCAGTTCTTC
clone_size: -; v_call: TRBV3-1/TRBV3-2; d_call: TRBD1; j_call: TRBJ1-1; cdr3_aa: CASSVRQGITEAFF; cdr3_nt: TGTGCCAGCAGCGTTAGACAGGGAATCACTGAAGCTTTCTTT
clone_size: -; v_call: TRBV18; d_call: TRBD2; j_call: TRBJ2-1; cdr3_aa: CASSPNGGGSSYNEQFF; cdr3_nt: TGTGCCAGCTCACCTAACGGCGGGGGGAGCTCCTACAATGAGCAGTTCTTC
clone_size: -; v_call: TRBV9; d_call: -; j_call: TRBJ1-2; cdr3_aa: CAKGARDYGYTF; cdr3_nt: TGTGCCAAAGGGGCCAGGGACTATGGCTACACCTTC
clone_size: -; v_call: TRBV19; d_call: -; j_call: TRBJ1-2; cdr3_aa: CASSITQGWYYGYTF; cdr3_nt: TGTGCCAGTAGTATCACACAGGGCTGGTACTATGGCTACACCTTC
clone_size: -; v_call: TRBV5-4; d_call: -; j_call: TRBJ1-2; cdr3_aa: CASSLAGGADGYTF; cdr3_nt: TGTGCCAGCAGCTTGGCCGGGGGTGCTGATGGCTACACCTTC
clone_size: few; v_call: TRBV7-9; d_call: TRBD2; j_call: TRBJ2-7; cdr3_aa: CASSLLSGGISYEQYF; cdr3_nt: TGTGCCAGCAGCCTACTTAGCGGGGGAATCTCCTACGAGCAGTACTTC
clone_size: -; v_call: TRBV2; d_call: TRBD2; j_call: TRBJ2-5; cdr3_aa: CASYFSGGQETQYF; cdr3_nt: TGTGCCAGCTACTTTAGCGGGGGGCAAGAGACCCAGTACTTC
clone_size: -; v_call: TRBV28; d_call: -; j_call: TRBJ2-3; cdr3_aa: CASTLWAGGATDTQYF; cdr3_nt: TGTGCCAGCACCCTCTGGGCTGGGGGGGCCACAGATACGCAGTATTTT
clone_size: -; v_call: TRBV10-3; d_call: -; j_call: TRBJ2-7; cdr3_aa: CAISESEVISYEQYF; cdr3_nt: TGTGCCATCAGTGAGTCGGAGGTAATATCCTACGAGCAGTACTTC
clone_size: few; v_call: TRBV2; d_call: -; j_call: TRBJ1-5; cdr3_aa: CASRDSQPQHF; cdr3_nt: TGTGCCAGCAGGGACAGTCAGCCCCAGCATTTT
clone_size: few; v_call: TRBV5-6; d_call: -; j_call: TRBJ1-1; cdr3_aa: CATQPRQLANTEAFF; cdr3_nt: TGTGCCACACAACCGAGACAGTTAGCGAACACTGAAGCTTTCTTT
clone_size: -; v_call: TRBV7-2; d_call: -; j_call: TRBJ1-1; cdr3_aa: CASSLASGLNTEAFF; cdr3_nt: TGTGCCAGCAGCTTAGCGTCAGGATTGAACACTGAAGCTTTCTTT
clone_size: once; v_call: TRBV5-4; d_call: TRBD2; j_call: TRBJ2-7; cdr3_aa: CASSQTSGGAHEQYF; cdr3_nt: TGTGCCAGCAGCCAGACTAGCGGGGGGGCCCACGAGCAGTACTTC
clone_size: large; v_call: TRBV7-9; d_call: -; j_call: TRBJ1-1; cdr3_aa: CASSPGFPEAFF; cdr3_nt: TGTGCCAGCAGCCCAGGATTCCCTGAAGCTTTCTTT
clone_size: -; v_call: TRBV9; d_call: TRBD1; j_call: TRBJ2-5; cdr3_aa: CASSVRTGGKETQYF; cdr3_nt: TGTGCCAGCAGCGTGCGGACAGGGGGAAAAGAGACCCAGTACTTC
clone_size: -; v_call: TRBV2; d_call: TRBD1; j_call: TRBJ1-2; cdr3_aa: CASSSDRLYGYTF; cdr3_nt: TGTGCCAGCAGCTCGGACAGGCTTTATGGCTACACCTTC
clone_size: -; v_call: TRBV4-1; d_call: -; j_call: TRBJ2-3; cdr3_aa: CASSPTGRGHSTDTQYF; cdr3_nt: TGCGCCAGCAGTCCGACGGGGAGGGGACATAGCACAGATACGCAGTATTTT
clone_size: -; v_call: TRBV9; d_call: TRBD1; j_call: TRBJ1-6; cdr3_aa: CASSGTGFYNSPLHF; cdr3_nt: TGTGCCAGCAGCGGGACAGGGTTCTATAATTCACCCCTCCACTTT
clone_size: -; v_call: TRBV5-1; d_call: -; j_call: TRBJ2-7; cdr3_aa: CASSLKPEDRRGPYEQYF; cdr3_nt: TGCGCCAGCAGCTTGAAACCGGAGGACCGGCGAGGTCCCTACGAGCAGTACTTC
clone_size: -; v_call: TRBV4-3; d_call: TRBD1; j_call: TRBJ1-3; cdr3_aa: CASSQHIGTGGDGNTIYF; cdr3_nt: TGCGCCAGCAGCCAACACATCGGGACAGGGGGGGATGGAAACACCATATATTTT
clone_size: -; v_call: TRBV4-1; d_call: -; j_call: TRBJ1-3; cdr3_aa: CASSPDRGNTIYF; cdr3_nt: TGCGCCAGCAGCCCAGACAGGGGAAACACCATATATTTT
clone_size: -; v_call: TRBV28; d_call: TRBD2; j_call: TRBJ2-5; cdr3_aa: CASSLLASGVWETQYF; cdr3_nt: TGTGCCAGCAGTTTATTGGCTAGCGGGGTCTGGGAGACCCAGTACTTC